The 30 T cell receptor beta chains below come from one sample, sequenced in a study of T cell responses to AZD1222 COVID-19 vaccine. Sequencing was performed with immunoSEQ multiplex PCR; in TCRdb, only in-frame clones are kept and a portion is missing. Here the sample spans tens of thousands of clones, approximately 79% being singletons. Sequences were derived from peripheral blood, sampled on day 0 of MenACWY control vaccination. The receptors come from an adult in good health.

The chain recombines TRBV21-1 with TRBJ1-1. TRBV21-1 is classified as a pseudogene. The CDR3 extends over 16 amino acids. As DNA, the CDR3 is TGTGCCAGCAGCAAAGATAACAGTGAATTGGGAACTGAAGCTTTCTTT. Protein sequence: CASSKDNSELGTEAFF.

The chain uses TRBV27 and TRBJ1-4; the match to TRBD1 covers 10 bases. The V gene end was trimmed by 5 bases and the J gene end by 7 bases; junction bases not matched to a gene: 7. Germline V gene lookup returns CDR1 MNHEY and CDR2 SMNVEV (reference sequence). The CDR3 consists of 15 residues. The CDR3 loop reads CASSIGQGGTEKLFF. The CDR3 DNA is TGTGCCAGCAGTATCGGACAGGGGGGCACTGAAAAACTGTTTTTT.

Only a few counts were recorded for this clone. The chain recombines TRBV24-1 with TRBJ2-7, with 7 nucleotides matching TRBD1. The V gene end was trimmed by 2 bases and the J gene end by 0 bases; junction bases not matched to a gene: 0. Germline CDR1 and CDR2: KGHDR and SFDVKD. This CDR3 has 14 amino acids. CDR3 protein: CATSDWDSSYEQYV. For the CDR3, the DNA is TGTGCCACCAGTGATTGGGACAGCTCCTACGAGCAGTACGTC.

The V and J genes are TRBV25-1 and TRBJ2-1; 10 bases align to TRBD2. The CDR3 has 17 amino acids. Germline V gene lookup returns CDR1 MGHDK and CDR2 SYGVNS. V gave up 2 bases and J gave up 6 bases; unmatched junction bases: 10. CDR3 residues: CASSEGTLAGASNEQFF. In DNA form, the CDR3 reads TGTGCCAGCAGTGAAGGAACGCTAGCGGGGGCCTCCAATGAGCAGTTCTTC.

V gene TRBV3-1 (or the pseudogene TRBV3-2) combines with J gene TRBJ1-1; D remains ambiguous. Trimming left V 4 bases short and J 2 bases short, with 17 bases between. Germline CDR1 is LGHDT and CDR2 is YNNKEL (reference sequence). The CDR3 has 16 amino acids. CDR3 amino acids: CASSPGLFRTNTEAFF. The CDR3 DNA reads as TGTGCCAGCAGCCCTGGTTTGTTCAGGACTAACACTGAAGCTTTCTTT.

This chain connects TRBV18 to TRBJ1-1; 10 bases fit TRBD1. Trimming removed 2 bases from V and 4 bases from J; junction bases left unmatched: 1. Germline-derived CDR1 and CDR2 are KGHSH and LQKENI. The CDR3 totals 14 residues. For the CDR3, the DNA is TGTGCCAGCTCACCAAGGGACAGGGGCACTGAAGCTTTCTTT. It specifies CASSPRDRGTEAFF.

J is TRBJ2-3 and V is TRBV27; 9 nucleotides align to TRBD1. This CDR3 contains 16 residues. Germline V gene sequence: CDR1 MNHEY, CDR2 SMNVEV (reference sequence). V was clipped by 1 base and J by 4 bases; unmatched bases: 6. The CDR3 nucleotides read TGTGCCAGCAGTTTATTAATGGGACAGGGAGCAGATACGCAGTATTTT. It specifies CASSLLMGQGADTQYF.

V is TRBV7-2 and J is TRBJ2-1; possible D gene TRBD1, 5 bases. CDR3 length equals 16 residues. The germline V gene encodes CDR1 SGHTA and CDR2 FQGNSA. Trimming left V 4 bases short and J 6 bases short, with 19 bases between. CDR3 DNA sequence: TGTGCCAGCAGCTCCGGTGGGCTAGGGGCGGCCAATGAGCAGTTCTTC. Its protein product is CASSSGGLGAANEQFF.

V and J are TRBV7-2 and TRBJ1-1, with D uncertain. CDR1 is SGHTA, CDR2 FQGNSA, per germline. This CDR3 region has 14 residues. V lost 5 bases and J 1 base, leaving 11 bases between the germline ends. The CDR3 reads CASSLGRENTEAFF. The DNA of the CDR3 is TGTGCCAGCAGCCTTGGGCGGGAGAACACTGAAGCTTTCTTT. Looking up the rest from reference TRBV7-2 and TRBJ1-1 gives the full variable domain: GAGVSQSPSNKVTEKGKDVELRCDPISGHTALYWYRQSLGQGLEFLIYFQGNSAPDKSGLPSDRFSAERTGGSVSTLTIQRTQQEDSAVYLCASSLGRENTEAFFGQGTRLTVV.

The chain links TRBV7-9 to TRBJ2-7, with D perhaps matching TRBD2 (6 bases). The CDR3 consists of 17 residues. Germline assignment: CDR1 SEHNR and CDR2 FQNEAQ (reference sequence). Between the trimmed V and J ends, which lost 2 bases and 0 bases, there was a span of 17 bases. The CDR3 reads CASSLIRELAASYEQYV. The CDR3 DNA sequence: TGTGCCAGCAGCTTAATTCGCGAATTAGCGGCCTCCTACGAGCAGTACGTC.

The chain carries TRBV2 and TRBJ2-3; D gene uncertain. This CDR3 spans 16 amino acids. Germline V gene data show CDR1 as SNHLY and CDR2 as FYNNEI. Trimming removed 7 bases from V and 3 bases from J, with 20 bases in between. The CDR3 DNA sequence: TGTGCCAGCAAAAAAGGAGCGATGTCTTGGACAGATACGCAGTATTTT. Its protein is CASKKGAMSWTDTQYF.

The chain links TRBV16 to TRBJ1-1, with 8 bases lining up with TRBD1. The CDR3 spans 14 residues. Looked up from germline, CDR1 is KGHSY and CDR2 is FQNENV. The ends lost 4 bases at V and 5 bases at J; junction bases unmatched: 6. The CDR3 loop reads CASSRRTGRTEAFF. CDR3 nucleotides: TGTGCCAGCAGCCGAAGGACAGGGAGGACTGAAGCTTTCTTT.

V usage is TRBV7-9 and J usage is TRBJ1-6, with D possibly being TRBD1 (5 bases). This CDR3 has 15 amino acids. Trimming took 6 bases from V and 7 from J, leaving 16 bases between them. Germline CDR1 and CDR2: SEHNR and FQNEAQ (reference sequence). DNA for the CDR3: TGTGCCAGCAGATACGGTGAAGGGGAAAATTCACCCCTCCACTTT. Encoded protein: CASRYGEGENSPLHF.

The rearrangement links TRBV28 to TRBJ1-4; 9 bases fit TRBD1. V gave up 6 bases and J gave up 9 bases; unmatched junction bases: 11. Per germline, CDR1 MDHEN and CDR2 SYDVKM. This CDR3 is 15 amino acids long. CDR3 DNA: TGTGCCAGCAGCAACACCGGGACAGGGTGGAAAAAACTGTTTTTT. Protein sequence: CASSNTGTGWKKLFF. Full variable domain (outside the CDR3, taken from reference TRBV28 and TRBJ1-4): DVKVTQSSRYLVKRTGEKVFLECVQDMDHENMFWYRQDPGLGLRLIYFSYDVKMKEKGDIPEGYSVSREKKERFSLILESASTNQTSMYLCASSNTGTGWKKLFFGSGTQLSVL.

This clone has just a few counts. The chain is built from TRBV14 and TRBJ2-4, with TRBD2 matching over 10 bases. Germline CDR1 and CDR2: SGHDN and FVKESK. V gave up 5 bases and J gave up 0 bases; unmatched junction bases: 16. The CDR3 sequence is 20 residues long. The CDR3 loop reads CASSAGLLAGVTRAKNIQYF. The CDR3 DNA sequence: TGTGCCAGCAGCGCCGGCCTTCTAGCGGGAGTAACCAGAGCCAAAAACATTCAGTACTTC. Based on the CDR3 plus reference TRBV14 and TRBJ2-4, the full variable domain is EAGVTQFPSHSVIEKGQTVTLRCDPISGHDNLYWYRRVMGKEIKFLLHFVKESKQDESGMPNNRFLAERTGGTYSTLKVQPAELEDSGVYFCASSAGLLAGVTRAKNIQYFGAGTRLSVL.

The rearrangement links TRBV7-9 to TRBJ2-7, with 9 bases fitting TRBD1. The ends lost 4 bases at V and 3 bases at J; junction bases unmatched: 7. The CDR3 consists of 15 residues. Germline assignment: CDR1 SEHNR and CDR2 FQNEAQ (reference sequence). The CDR3 region is CASSWGQGRDYEQYF. The CDR3 nucleotides are TGTGCCAGCAGCTGGGGACAGGGTCGAGACTACGAGCAGTACTTC.

The CDR3 bases are TGTGCCAGCAGTTTGTACCCTGGGGGGGGCGCCCCCTATGGCTACACCTTC. Translating gives CASSLYPGGGAPYGYTF. The chain employs TRBV27 and TRBJ1-2, with a tentative D call TRBD1 (6 bases). V lost 3 bases and J 4 bases, leaving 21 bases between the germline ends. This CDR3 region has 17 residues. Germline-derived CDR1 and CDR2 are MNHEY and SMNVEV (reference sequence).

The CDR3, as DNA: TGTGCCAGCAGTCTCCCGGGACAGAGCACAGATACGCAGTATTTT. Translated: CASSLPGQSTDTQYF. The chain uses TRBV21-1 and TRBJ2-3; the table assigns TRBD1, which was not confirmed against the DNA. TRBV21-1 is assigned pseudogene status. The length of the CDR3 is 15 residues.

The chain joins TRBV2 to TRBJ1-6, with D unresolved. V shed 4 bases and J shed 4 bases, with 8 bases lying between them. The CDR3 is 14 residues long. Germline-derived CDR1 and CDR2 are SNHLY and FYNNEI. CDR3 amino acids: CASSAGSYNSPLHF. CDR3 coding DNA: TGTGCCAGCAGTGCCGGCTCTTATAATTCACCCCTCCACTTT.

This sequence joins TRBV7-2 and TRBJ1-1; D ambiguous. The length of the CDR3 is 14 residues. CDR1 is SGHTA, CDR2 FQGNSA, per germline. V dropped 3 bases and J dropped 4 bases, with 12 bases sitting between them. The CDR3 loop is CASSLYLGSTEAFF. Written as DNA, the CDR3 is TGTGCCAGCAGCTTGTACCTAGGGAGCACTGAAGCTTTCTTT.

This chain's CDR3 is CASSPERVGSGNTIYF. The CDR3 nucleotides read TGTGCCAGCTCACCGGAAAGGGTTGGTTCTGGAAACACCATATATTTT. The chain links TRBV18 to TRBJ1-3; no clear D. This CDR3 comprises 16 residues. Trimming left V 3 bases short and J 1 base short, with 13 bases between. The germline CDR1 and CDR2 sequences are KGHSH and LQKENI.

The rearrangement links TRBV29-1 to TRBJ2-1, with 11 bases fitting TRBD2. The V segment lost 7 bases and the J segment 0 bases; nucleotides outside the gene matches: 5. CDR1 is SQVTM and CDR2 is ANQGSEA in the germline V gene. The CDR3 length is 15 residues. CDR3 residues: CSARLAGSSYNEQFF. The CDR3 DNA follows: TGCAGCGCTCGACTAGCGGGAAGCTCCTACAATGAGCAGTTCTTC.

The chain links TRBV6-4 to TRBJ2-7, with 11 nucleotides matching TRBD2. The CDR3 extends over 14 amino acids. Germline-derived CDR1 and CDR2 are MRHNA and SNTAGT. Losses at the gene ends were 4 bases for V and 4 bases for J; bases not matched to a gene: 3. CDR3 nucleotide sequence: TGTGCCAGCAGTGTAACTAGCGGGAGTTACGAGCAGTACTTC. Translation gives CASSVTSGSYEQYF.

The chain uses TRBV2 and TRBJ1-5; unclear D gene. CDR3 length equals 12 residues. CDR1 is SNHLY, CDR2 FYNNEI, per germline. The V end was cut by 6 bases, the J end by 5 bases, with 8 bases between. The CDR3 is CASSRADQPQHF. The CDR3 DNA reads TGTGCCAGCAGCCGGGCCGATCAGCCCCAGCATTTT.

This sequence joins TRBV29-1 and TRBJ1-1; D perhaps matches TRBD1 (6 bases). The V gene's germline CDR1 is SQVTM and CDR2 ANQGSEA. This CDR3 contains 13 residues. Trimming took 6 bases from V and 3 from J, leaving 14 bases between them. This CDR3 reads CSVSRGKDTEAFF. CDR3 bases: TGCAGCGTATCCAGGGGAAAGGACACTGAAGCTTTCTTT.

V usage is TRBV5-1 and J usage is TRBJ1-1; no clear D gene. The length of the CDR3 is 14 residues. Germline loops: CDR1 SGHRS, CDR2 YFSETQ. The germline V and J ends were trimmed by 4 bases and 4 bases, with 14 bases remaining between them. The CDR3 nucleotides read TGCGCCAGCAGCCAAGTCGGCGTCAGCACTGAAGCTTTCTTT. It translates to CASSQVGVSTEAFF.

The gene calls are TRBV19 and TRBJ2-3, with D perhaps TRBD2 (5 bases). The CDR3 is 12 residues long. Germline CDR1 reads LNHDA; CDR2 reads SQIVND (reference sequence). With 3 bases removed from V and 7 bases from J, the gap between germline ends came to 8 bases. CDR3 DNA sequence: TGTGCCAGTAGTATCCGGGATAATACGCAGTATTTT. This sequence encodes CASSIRDNTQYF.

The chain employs TRBV6-4 and TRBJ2-3; 8 bases agree with TRBD2. J gave up 6 bases and V 8 bases, and 7 bases lay outside the gene matches. The CDR3 is 13 residues long. CDR1 is MRHNA, CDR2 SNTAGT, per germline. This CDR3 reads CASSQERGDTQYF. In DNA, the CDR3 is TGTGCCAGCTCCCAGGAGCGGGGGGATACGCAGTATTTT.

This chain joins TRBV7-2 and TRBJ2-6; no definite D call. Trimming pared 5 bases from V and 2 bases from J, leaving 10 bases between. The length of the CDR3 is 15 residues. CDR1 is SGHTA, CDR2 FQGNSA, per germline. The CDR3 protein is CASSDPRPGANVLTF. The CDR3 DNA sequence: TGTGCCAGCAGCGATCCCAGGCCTGGGGCCAACGTCCTGACTTTC.

Here the CDR3 DNA reads TGTGCCTGGAGTTTCCCAGGGGGCGGTAACTATGGCTACACCTTC. It specifies CAWSFPGGGNYGYTF. This sequence joins TRBV30 and TRBJ1-2, with 8 bases that match TRBD1. The V gene end was trimmed by 2 bases and the J gene end by 1 base; junction bases not matched to a gene: 6. The CDR3 extends over 15 amino acids. Germline CDR1 is GTSNPN and CDR2 is SVGIG (reference sequence).